This T cell receptor (beta chain) is drawn from a study of post-analysis software for immune sequencing data. Findings of the study overall: Those with multiple sclerosis, the patient group, showed significantly lower normalized Chao1 diversity than controls. In patients, about five TRBV segments were more frequent than in controls, with TRBV5-6, TRBV5-1 and TRBV20-1 among them.

Unmatched junction bases numbered 6, after V lost 6 bases and J lost 3 bases. CDR1 and CDR2 (germline): MNHEY, SVGAGI. The CDR3 is 15 amino acids. A remark on this clonotype: Its matching antigen is unknown.

TCR beta cDNA libraries had unique molecular identifiers. TCRdb reanalysed the PCR reads using MiXCR and keeps one entry per CDR3 protein. In the table there are about half a million distinct CDR3 sequences, nearly 45% of which are singletons. This clonotype was sampled from a girl between 5 and 17 years old with multiple sclerosis. J is TRBJ2-1 and V is TRBV6-5, with 9 bases fitting TRBD2. Sample: blood. Here the CDR3 reads CASSLREGRYNEQFF. CDR3 DNA sequence: TGTGCCAGCAGCCTGCGGGAGGGGCGCTACAATGAGCAGTTCTTC.